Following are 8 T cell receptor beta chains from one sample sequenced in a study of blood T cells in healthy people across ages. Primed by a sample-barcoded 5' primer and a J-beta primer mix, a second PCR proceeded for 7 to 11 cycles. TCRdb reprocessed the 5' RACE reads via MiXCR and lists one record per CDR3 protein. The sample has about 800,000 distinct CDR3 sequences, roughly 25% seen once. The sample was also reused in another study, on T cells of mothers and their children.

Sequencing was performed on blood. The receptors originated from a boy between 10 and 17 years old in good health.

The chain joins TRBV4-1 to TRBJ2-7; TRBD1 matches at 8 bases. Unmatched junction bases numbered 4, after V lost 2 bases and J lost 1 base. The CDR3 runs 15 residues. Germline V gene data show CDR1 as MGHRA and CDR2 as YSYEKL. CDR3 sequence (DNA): TGCGCCAGCAGCCAAAGGGGACAGGAATCCTACGAGCAGTACTTC. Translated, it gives CASSQRGQESYEQYF.

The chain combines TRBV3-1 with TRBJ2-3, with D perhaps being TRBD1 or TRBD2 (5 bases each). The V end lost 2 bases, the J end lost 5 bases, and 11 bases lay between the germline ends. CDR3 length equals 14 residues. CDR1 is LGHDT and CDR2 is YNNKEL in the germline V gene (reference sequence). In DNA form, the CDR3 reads TGTGCCAGCAGCCAAAGAGGGGCGGGAGATACGCAGTATTTT. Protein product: CASSQRGAGDTQYF.

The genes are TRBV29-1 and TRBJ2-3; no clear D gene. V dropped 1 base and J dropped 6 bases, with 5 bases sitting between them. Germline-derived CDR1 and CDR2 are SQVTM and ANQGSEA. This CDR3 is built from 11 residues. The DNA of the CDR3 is TGCAGCGTTGAAGGGGTGGATACGCAGTATTTT. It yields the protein CSVEGVDTQYF.

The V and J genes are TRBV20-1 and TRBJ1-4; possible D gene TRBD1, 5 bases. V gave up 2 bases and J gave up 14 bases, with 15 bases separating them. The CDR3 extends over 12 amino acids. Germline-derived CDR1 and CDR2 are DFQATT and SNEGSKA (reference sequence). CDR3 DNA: TGCAGTGCTAGACAGGGCGATGTCGGTCTGTTTTTT. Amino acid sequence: CSARQGDVGLFF.

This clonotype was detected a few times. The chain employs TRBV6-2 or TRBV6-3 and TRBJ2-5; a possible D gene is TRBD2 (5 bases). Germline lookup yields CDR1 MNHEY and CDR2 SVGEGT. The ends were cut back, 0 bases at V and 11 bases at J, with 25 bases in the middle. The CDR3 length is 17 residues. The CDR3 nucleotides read TGTGCCAGCAGTTACTCGGAGACTGGGAGCTCCTACAATGAGCAGTACTTC. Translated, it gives CASSYSETGSSYNEQYF.

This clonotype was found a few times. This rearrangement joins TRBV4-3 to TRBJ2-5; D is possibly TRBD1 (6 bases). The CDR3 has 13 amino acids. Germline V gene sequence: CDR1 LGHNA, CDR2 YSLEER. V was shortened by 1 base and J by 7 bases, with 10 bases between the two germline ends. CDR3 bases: TGCGCCAGCAGCCAAGGGGGGCCATCGACCCAGTACTTC. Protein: CASSQGGPSTQYF.

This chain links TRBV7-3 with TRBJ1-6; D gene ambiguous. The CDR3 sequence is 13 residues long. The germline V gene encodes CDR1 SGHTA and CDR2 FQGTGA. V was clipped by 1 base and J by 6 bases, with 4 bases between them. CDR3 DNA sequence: TGTGCCAGCAGCTTAAGTAGTAATTCACCCCTCCACTTT. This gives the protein CASSLSSNSPLHF.

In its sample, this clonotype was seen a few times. The CDR3 loop is CATSVAYEQYF. The CDR3 bases are TGTGCCACCAGCGTAGCATACGAGCAGTACTTC. The rearrangement links TRBV6-6 to TRBJ2-7; no definite D call. CDR1 and CDR2 from the germline V gene are MNHNY and SVGAGI (reference sequence). The CDR3 covers 11 residues. V was pared by 10 bases and J by 4 bases, with 11 bases between.